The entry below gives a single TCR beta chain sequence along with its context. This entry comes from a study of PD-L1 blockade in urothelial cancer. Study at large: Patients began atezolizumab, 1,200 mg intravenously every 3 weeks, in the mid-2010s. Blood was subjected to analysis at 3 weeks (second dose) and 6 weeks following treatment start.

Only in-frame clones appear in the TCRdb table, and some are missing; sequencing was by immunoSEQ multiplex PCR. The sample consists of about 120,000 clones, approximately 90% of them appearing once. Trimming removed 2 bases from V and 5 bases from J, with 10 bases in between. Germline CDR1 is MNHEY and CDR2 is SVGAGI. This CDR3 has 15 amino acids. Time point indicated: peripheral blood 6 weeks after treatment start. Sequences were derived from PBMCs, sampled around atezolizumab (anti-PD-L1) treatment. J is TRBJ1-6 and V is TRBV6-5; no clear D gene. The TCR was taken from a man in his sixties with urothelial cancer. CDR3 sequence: CASSYPQDNNSPLHF. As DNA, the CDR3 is TGTGCCAGCAGTTACCCCCAGGATAATAATTCACCCCTCCACTTT.